The clone carrying this TCR beta chain was observed at least ten times. Documented time point: after trial treatment. Documented treatment: LDRT plus nivolumab, ipilimumab, low-dose cyclophosphamide and aspirin (RACIN trial). Donors were given nivolumab, ipilimumab, aspirin, low-dose cyclophosphamide and low-dose radiotherapy. TCR amplification ran roughly 20 PCR cycles using constant-region and V-primer adapter primers. Using its own MiXCR run on the reads, TCRdb lists one record per CDR3 protein. This sample carries some 52,000 distinct CDR3 sequences, 33% of them seen once, and the ten largest clones take around 8%. The data belong to a study of low-dose radiotherapy and immunotherapy resistance in tumors. Looked up from germline, CDR1 is MDHEN and CDR2 is SYDVKM. Between the trimmed V and J ends, which lost 8 bases and 6 bases, there was a span of 18 bases. CDR3 length: 14 amino acids.

The chain couples TRBV28 to TRBJ2-3, with TRBD2 as a possible D gene (5 bases). This TCR derives from a male donor with rectosigmoid adenocarcinoma. The material sequenced was PBMCs, taken after low-dose radiotherapy plus immunotherapy. In nucleotides, the CDR3 is TGTGCCAGCGGCCTAGCCTATTCGGGGGATACGCAGTATTTT. This codes for CASGLAYSGDTQYF.